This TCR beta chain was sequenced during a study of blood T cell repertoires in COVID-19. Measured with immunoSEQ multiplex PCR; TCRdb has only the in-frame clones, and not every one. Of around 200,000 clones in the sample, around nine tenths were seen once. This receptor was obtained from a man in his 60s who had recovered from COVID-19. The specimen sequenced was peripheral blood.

The CDR3 loop reads CASSQSGTGMNTEAFF. Written as DNA, the CDR3 is TGTGCCAGCTCACAATCAGGGACAGGCATGAACACTGAAGCTTTCTTT. The chain has TRBV18 and TRBJ1-1, with 8 bases matching TRBD1. The germline V gene encodes CDR1 KGHSH and CDR2 LQKENI. The CDR3 contains 16 residues. The ends lost 4 bases at V and 0 bases at J; junction bases unmatched: 7.